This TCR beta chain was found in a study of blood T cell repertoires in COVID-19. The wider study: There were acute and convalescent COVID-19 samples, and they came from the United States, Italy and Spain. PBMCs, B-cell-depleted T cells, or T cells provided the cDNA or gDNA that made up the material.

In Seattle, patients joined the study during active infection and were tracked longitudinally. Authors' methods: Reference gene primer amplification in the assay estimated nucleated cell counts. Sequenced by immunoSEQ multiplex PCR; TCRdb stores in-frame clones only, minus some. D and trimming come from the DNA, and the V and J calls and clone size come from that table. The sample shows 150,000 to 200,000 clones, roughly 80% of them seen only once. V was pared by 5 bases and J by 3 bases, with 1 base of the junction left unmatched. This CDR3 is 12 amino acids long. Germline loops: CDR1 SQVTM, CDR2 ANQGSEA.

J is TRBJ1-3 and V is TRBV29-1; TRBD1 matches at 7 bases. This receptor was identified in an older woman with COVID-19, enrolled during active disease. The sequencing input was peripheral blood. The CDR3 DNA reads TGCAGCGTTCGACAGGGTGGAAACACCATATATTTT. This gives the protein CSVRQGGNTIYF.